The rows below give T cell receptor beta chains drawn from one sample of a study of shared clonotypes between healthy human individuals. Repertoires were generated with immunoSEQ multiplex PCR, while TCRdb's copy carries only in-frame clones and drops some. This sample carries approximately 2,200,000 clones, 85% to 95% of them seen once, and the ten largest clones take roughly 1.7%. The sequencing input was naive CD8+ T cells from PBMCs. Every receptor here comes from a man between 18 and 29 years old in good health. Some clones in this sample may be carry-over from other donors' samples. Each CDR3 is given with its conserved first and last residue. D genes are given only for firm matches. The size entry is marked missing in some rows and otherwise reads once, few, many or a size class.

D,V,J,size,DNA,CDR3
NA,TRBV7-6,TRBJ2-1,NA,TGTGCCAGCAGCTTAGACCCGCGGACCCCCCCCTATGAGCAGTTCTTC,CASSLDPRTPPYEQFF
TRBD2,TRBV11-3,TRBJ2-1,NA,TGTGCCAGCAGCTCGTGGGGGGGGAGTGGGTCCAATGAGCAGTTCTTC,CASSSWGGSGSNEQFF
NA,TRBV7-2,TRBJ2-5,NA,TGTGCCAGCAGCTTAGGGGACCTACCTGTTGGGACCCAGTACTTC,CASSLGDLPVGTQYF
NA,TRBV28,TRBJ2-7,NA,TGTGCCAGCAGTTTCATCGCGTACGAGCAGTACTTC,CASSFIAYEQYF
NA,TRBV2,TRBJ1-3,NA,TGTGCCAGCCCGGGGAATGGAAACACCATATATTTT,CASPGNGNTIYF
NA,TRBV25-1,TRBJ1-3,NA,TGTGCCAGCAGGGCGGTTGGAAACACCATATATTTT,CASRAVGNTIYF
NA,TRBV19,TRBJ2-2,NA,TGTGCCAGTAGTGTGGTTTCCGGGGAGCTGTTTTTT,CASSVVSGELFF
TRBD1,TRBV6-6,TRBJ1-2,NA,TGTGCCAGCGGTGGGACAGGGGGAACCTATGGCTACACCTTC,CASGGTGGTYGYTF
TRBD1,TRBV15,TRBJ2-5,NA,TGTGCCACCAGCAGATCCCCGGGACAGCGGAGACAAGAGACCCAGTACTTC,CATSRSPGQRRQETQYF
TRBD1,TRBV28,TRBJ2-6,NA,TGTGCCAGCACGACAGGGCACGGGGCCAACGTCCTGACTTTC,CASTTGHGANVLTF
TRBD2,TRBV29-1,TRBJ2-7,NA,TGCAGCGCCTTAGCGGGCGGTTGGGCTGCTTACGAGCAGTACTTC,CSALAGGWAAYEQYF
NA,TRBV7-9,TRBJ2-3,NA,TGTGCCAGCAGCCCTGGGAGGTCCCTCACAGATACGCAGTATTTT,CASSPGRSLTDTQYF
NA,TRBV4-1,TRBJ1-2,NA,TGCGCCAGCAGCCAAGATCAAACACTCAACTATGGCTACACCTTC,CASSQDQTLNYGYTF
NA,TRBV25-1,TRBJ1-2,few,TGTGCCAGCAGTCGGGAAGTTTATGGCTACACCTTC,CASSREVYGYTF
NA,TRBV27,TRBJ2-7,NA,TGTGCCAGCAGTTTATTTGCAGCTAGGAACGAGCAGTACTTC,CASSLFAARNEQYF
NA,TRBV27,TRBJ2-3,NA,TGTGCCAGCAGTTTAAGTTGGGTACACTCTAGCACAGATACGCAGTATTTT,CASSLSWVHSSTDTQYF
TRBD2,TRBV27,TRBJ2-1,NA,TGTGCCAGCAGGAGTTCGGGTGAGACTAGCGGGAGCTCCTACAATGAGCAGTTCTTC,CASRSSGETSGSSYNEQFF
NA,TRBV5-4,TRBJ1-1,NA,TGTGCCAGCAGTCGAAGACCGGGCACTGAAGCTTTCTTT,CASSRRPGTEAFF